This T cell receptor beta chain originates from a study of cytomegalovirus exposure and HLA in healthy donors. The PCR made use of 60 Vbeta and 13 Jbeta primers. Data came from immunoSEQ multiplex PCR; TCRdb stores just in-frame clones and leaves some out. The table includes roughly 200,000 clones, approximately 78% detected once. Whole-study findings and limits: Being productive about 87% or about 30% of the time was typical of most TCR beta V segments in an earlier analysis.

On this clone itself: What it binds is unknown.

The sample taken for sequencing was PBMCs. This receptor was identified in a woman aged 40 to 55 in good health and CMV-seronegative.

The CDR3 here is CAWSLGGDQPQHF. The CDR3 DNA reads TGTGCCTGGAGCTTGGGGGGGGATCAGCCCCAGCATTTT. V and J are TRBV30 and TRBJ1-5; possible D gene TRBD1, 5 bases. This CDR3 is 13 amino acids long. The V and J ends lost 3 bases and 5 bases respectively, with 11 bases between them. The germline V gene encodes CDR1 GTSNPN and CDR2 SVGIG (reference sequence).